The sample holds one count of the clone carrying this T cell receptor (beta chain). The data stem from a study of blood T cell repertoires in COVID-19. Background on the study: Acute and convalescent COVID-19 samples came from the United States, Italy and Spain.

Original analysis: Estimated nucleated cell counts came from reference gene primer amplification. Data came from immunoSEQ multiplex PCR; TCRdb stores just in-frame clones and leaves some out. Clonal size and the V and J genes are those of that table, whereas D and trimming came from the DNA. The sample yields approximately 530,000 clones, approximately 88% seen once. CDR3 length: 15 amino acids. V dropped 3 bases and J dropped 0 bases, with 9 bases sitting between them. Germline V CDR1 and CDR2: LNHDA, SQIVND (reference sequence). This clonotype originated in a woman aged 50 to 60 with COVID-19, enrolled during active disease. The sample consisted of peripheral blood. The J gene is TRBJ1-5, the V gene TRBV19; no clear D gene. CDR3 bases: TGTGCCAGTAGTATCTTGTTCTATAGCAATCAGCCCCAGCATTTT. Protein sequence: CASSILFYSNQPQHF.